The next 12 T cell receptor beta chains were all read from a single sample in a study of identical twins. TCRdb passed the 5' RACE reads through MiXCR, listing each CDR3 protein once. The sample holds about 530,000 distinct CDR3 sequences, approximately 20% seen once. The same data also went into a second study, on yellow fever vaccine responses in identical twins.

Sequenced input: CD4+ T cells sorted from blood. The receptors originated from a woman aged 18 to 35 in good health.

This clonotype was detected ten times or more. The rearrangement uses TRBV10-1 and TRBJ2-5; TRBD1 might be the D (6 bases). Trimming left V 3 bases short and J 1 base short, with 12 bases between. The CDR3 sequence is 15 residues long. Germline CDR1 is WNHNN and CDR2 is SYGVQD (reference sequence). CDR3 residues: CASSEGQGPQETQYF. The DNA of the CDR3 is TGCGCCAGCAGTGAAGGGCAGGGGCCCCAAGAGACCCAGTACTTC.

This clonotype has just a few counts. The chain has TRBV24-1 and TRBJ2-7; D possibly corresponds to TRBD1 (6 bases). Germline V gene sequence: CDR1 KGHDR, CDR2 SFDVKD. The ends were cut back, 2 bases at V and 4 bases at J, with 8 bases in the middle. CDR3 length equals 13 residues. CDR3 bases: TGTGCCACCAGTGATTCGGACAGATACGAGCAGTACTTC. Amino acids: CATSDSDRYEQYF.

This clonotype showed up just a few times. The chain has TRBV3-1 and TRBJ2-5, with 13 bases fitting TRBD2. The CDR3 extends over 15 amino acids. Germline V lookup: CDR1 LGHDT, CDR2 YNNKEL (reference sequence). V lost 3 bases to trimming and J lost 6 bases; unmatched junction nucleotides: 4. CDR3 sequence reads: CASSQGLAGLQTQYF. The CDR3 nucleotides read TGTGCCAGCAGCCAGGGACTAGCGGGATTGCAGACCCAGTACTTC.

This clonotype was observed a handful of times. V gene TRBV20-1 combines with J gene TRBJ1-1; D unclear. Germline V CDR1 and CDR2: DFQATT, SNEGSKA (reference sequence). Trimming pared 4 bases from V and 1 base from J, leaving 7 bases between. The CDR3 contains 12 residues. CDR3 sequence: CSAKDGNTEAFF. The CDR3 bases are TGCAGTGCTAAGGACGGGAACACTGAAGCTTTCTTT.

This clonotype appeared a few times. This sequence joins TRBV5-6 and TRBJ1-1; 9 bases are a match to TRBD1. With V trimmed by 1 base and J by 4 bases, 8 bases remained unmatched. This CDR3 comprises 16 residues. Germline lookup yields CDR1 SGHDT and CDR2 YYEEEE. The CDR3 sequence: CASSLTPGQGGTEAFF. CDR3 bases: TGTGCCAGCAGCTTGACACCGGGACAGGGTGGCACTGAAGCTTTCTTT.

This clonotype has just a few counts. This chain connects TRBV29-1 to TRBJ1-2; TRBD1 is a possible D gene (5 bases). Trimming took 4 bases from V and 4 from J, leaving 13 bases between them. CDR1 is SQVTM and CDR2 is ANQGSEA in the germline V gene. The CDR3 is 13 residues long. CDR3 sequence reads: CSVGSGLSYGYTF. In nucleotides, the CDR3 is TGCAGCGTTGGTTCAGGGCTGAGCTATGGCTACACCTTC.

The chain links TRBV12-3 or TRBV12-4 to TRBJ2-3; no definite D call. The CDR3 extends over 13 amino acids. V dropped 1 base and J dropped 5 bases, with 7 bases sitting between them. The CDR3 nucleotides read TGTGCCAGCAGTTTAGTCAGGATAGATACGCAGTATTTT. It codes for CASSLVRIDTQYF.

The table lists this clonotype with a few counts. The chain carries TRBV12-3 or TRBV12-4 and TRBJ2-1; 10 bases align to TRBD1. The CDR3 consists of 15 residues. V was clipped by 3 bases and J by 4 bases; unmatched bases: 3. The chain's CDR3 is CASSLRGQGYNEQFF. CDR3 coding DNA: TGTGCCAGCAGTTTGAGGGGACAGGGGTACAATGAGCAGTTCTTC.

This clonotype was observed a few times. This sequence joins TRBV11-2 and TRBJ2-1, with TRBD2 matching over 8 bases. The ends lost 4 bases at V and 4 bases at J; junction bases unmatched: 12. The germline V gene encodes CDR1 SGHAT and CDR2 FQNNGV. CDR3 size: 17 residues. DNA of the CDR3: TGTGCCAGCAGCTCCCGGACTAGCTTGGGAATTTACAATGAGCAGTTCTTC. Protein sequence: CASSSRTSLGIYNEQFF.

The chain carries TRBV6-1 and TRBJ2-7; unclear D gene. Germline V gives CDR1 MNHNS, CDR2 SASEGT. The CDR3 sequence is 13 residues long. V lost 6 bases and J 7 bases, leaving 16 bases between the germline ends. The CDR3 is CASSPPLLIEQYV. CDR3 nucleotide sequence: TGTGCCAGCAGCCCCCCCCTGCTTATTGAGCAGTACGTC.

The chain links TRBV23-1 to TRBJ2-7; 8 positions agree with TRBD1. TRBV23-1 is known as an ORF, though its function is uncertain. The V segment lost 0 bases and the J segment 0 bases; nucleotides outside the gene matches: 13. The CDR3 is 19 residues long. The DNA for the CDR3 is TGCGCCAGCAGTCAATCAACCCCCCCTCGGACAGGGCACTCCTACGAGCAGTACTTC. It yields the protein CASSQSTPPRTGHSYEQYF.

The chain carries TRBV6-2 or TRBV6-3 and TRBJ2-3; D is possibly TRBD1 (6 bases). With 6 bases removed from V and 2 bases from J, the gap between germline ends came to 18 bases. The CDR3 is 16 amino acids. Per germline, CDR1 MNHEY and CDR2 SVGEGT. CDR3 sequence: CASREPFGTHTDTQYF. CDR3 DNA sequence: TGTGCCAGCAGGGAACCCTTTGGGACACACACAGATACGCAGTATTTT.